These 8 T cell receptor beta chains were all obtained from the same sample, sequenced in a study of blood T cells in healthy people across ages. It was with a sample-barcoded 5' primer and a J-beta primer mix that a second PCR of about 6 to 12 cycles was run. One entry per CDR3 protein, called by TCRdb with MiXCR from the 5' RACE reads. The table has 850,000 or so distinct CDR3 sequences, around 28% seen once. Sequenced material: blood. These receptor sequences come from a woman at least 80 years old in good health.

As to this clonotype: Possible read error: a much larger clone is one base away. The rearrangement joins TRBV20-1 to TRBJ2-1; possible D gene TRBD1, 7 bases. The J call is uncertain, as TRBJ2-7 better fits the DNA end. Germline CDR1 DFQATT, CDR2 SNEGSKA (reference sequence). The CDR3 has 15 amino acids. CDR3: CSARLTGRSYNEQYF. Here the CDR3 DNA reads TGCAGTGCTAGATTGACAGGGAGGTCCTACAATGAGCAGTACTTC.

This clonotype occurred once. The genes are TRBV12-3 or TRBV12-4 and TRBJ2-3; possibly TRBD1 for D (5 bases). V lost 6 bases, J lost 0 bases, and 13 bases lay in between. The CDR3 loop spans 15 amino acids. CDR3 sequence: CASSYSRVSTDTQYF. In DNA form, the CDR3 reads TGTGCCAGCAGCTATAGCAGGGTGAGCACAGATACGCAGTATTTT.

This clonotype was observed at least ten times. V usage is TRBV5-1 and J usage is TRBJ1-2, with D perhaps matching TRBD1 (5 bases). This CDR3 contains 15 residues. Germline CDR1 SGHRS, CDR2 YFSETQ. V was pared by 4 bases and J by 7 bases, with 20 bases between. The CDR3 here is CASSQDTLKVGGYTF. The CDR3 DNA follows: TGCGCCAGCAGCCAGGACACTCTGAAGGTCGGTGGCTACACCTTC.

The chain is built from TRBV3-1 and TRBJ1-5; D unclear. Trimming left V 1 base short and J 1 base short, with 8 bases between. Germline CDR1 LGHDT, CDR2 YNNKEL (reference sequence). This CDR3 is 15 amino acids long. Written as DNA, the CDR3 is TGTGCCAGCAGCCAAGCTCCCCGGAGCAATCAGCCCCAGCATTTT. As protein: CASSQAPRSNQPQHF.

The chain combines TRBV12-3 or TRBV12-4 with TRBJ2-5, with TRBD2 as a possible D gene (7 bases). The CDR3 is 14 residues long. The ends were cut back, 5 bases at V and 1 base at J, with 11 bases in the middle. DNA for the CDR3: TGTGCCAGCAGTCGGGGGGCGGGCCAAGAGACCCAGTACTTC. It is translated as CASSRGAGQETQYF.

This clonotype appeared a few times. The chain joins TRBV6-6 to TRBJ1-4; weak D call: TRBD1 (6 bases). Trimming took 2 bases from V and 3 from J, leaving 10 bases between them. The CDR3 sequence is 15 residues long. The germline gives CDR1 MNHNY, CDR2 SVGAGI (reference sequence). This CDR3 is CASSYQGSPNEKLFF. In nucleotides, the CDR3 is TGTGCCAGCAGTTACCAGGGGTCACCTAATGAAAAACTGTTTTTT.

Concerning this clonotype: Just one base apart from a much larger clone, this may be a read error. The chain couples TRBV7-2 to TRBJ2-7; possibly TRBD2 for D (5 bases). V was cut by 8 bases and J by 6 bases, with 23 bases left in between. The V gene's germline CDR1 is SGHTA and CDR2 FQGNSA. The CDR3 is 15 amino acids. CDR3 DNA: TGTGCCAGCGGCCCAGGAGGTGGGAGAAACGGCGAGCAGTACTTC. Translation gives CASGPGGGRNGEQYF.

The J gene is TRBJ2-3, the V gene TRBV20-1; TRBD2 agrees at 13 bases. In germline, CDR1 is DFQATT, CDR2 SNEGSKA (reference sequence). Losses at the gene ends were 7 bases for V and 0 bases for J; bases not matched to a gene: 16. There are 19 residues in the CDR3. The CDR3 bases are TGCAGTGTTGAGGGGTATACGGGACTAGCGGGGCGTAGCACAGATACGCAGTATTTT. Its protein is CSVEGYTGLAGRSTDTQYF.